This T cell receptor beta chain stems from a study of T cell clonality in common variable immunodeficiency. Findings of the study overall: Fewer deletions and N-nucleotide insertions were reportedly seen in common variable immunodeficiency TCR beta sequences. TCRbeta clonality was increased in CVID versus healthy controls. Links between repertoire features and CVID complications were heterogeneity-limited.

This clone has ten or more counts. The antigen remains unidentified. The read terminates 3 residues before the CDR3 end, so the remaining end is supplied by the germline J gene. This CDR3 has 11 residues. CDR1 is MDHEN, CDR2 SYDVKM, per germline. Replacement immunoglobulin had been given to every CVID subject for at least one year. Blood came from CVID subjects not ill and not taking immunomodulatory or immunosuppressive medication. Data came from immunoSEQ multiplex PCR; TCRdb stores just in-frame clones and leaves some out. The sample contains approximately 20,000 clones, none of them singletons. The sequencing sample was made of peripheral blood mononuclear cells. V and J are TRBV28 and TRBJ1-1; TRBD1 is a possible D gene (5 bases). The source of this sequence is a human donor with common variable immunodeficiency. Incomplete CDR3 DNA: TGTGCCAGCAGTTTTCGCAGGGCA. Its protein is CASSFRRA. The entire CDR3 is CASSFRRAAFF.